The 14 T cell receptor beta chains below were found in one sample sequenced in a study of T-cell memory formation after mild COVID-19. TCRdb passed the 5' RACE reads through MiXCR, listing each CDR3 protein once. The sample consists of approximately 580,000 distinct CDR3 sequences, over 20% of them appearing once. Sequencing was done on a sample of PBMCs or a T cell subset sorted from them (not recorded which). The receptors were gathered from an adult woman who had mild COVID-19 (a few samples of this study predate the infection). Cell type and time point are not known.

This clonotype was recorded a few times. The CDR3 nucleotides are TGTGCCAGCAGTGAAAGGGACCGTACCTACGAGCAGTACTTC. As protein: CASSERDRTYEQYF. This sequence joins TRBV2 and TRBJ2-7; D could derive from TRBD1 or TRBD2 (5 bases each). Per germline, CDR1 SNHLY and CDR2 FYNNEI. V shed 2 bases and J shed 2 bases, with 10 bases lying between them. The CDR3 runs to 14 residues.

CDR3 region: CASSLRENQPQHF. DNA of the CDR3: TGTGCCAGCAGTTTAAGGGAGAATCAGCCCCAGCATTTT. The chain uses TRBV27 and TRBJ1-5; D gene ambiguous. Germline CDR1 MNHEY, CDR2 SMNVEV (reference sequence). CDR3 length: 13 amino acids. The V end lost 2 bases, the J end lost 4 bases, and 6 bases lay between the germline ends.

The genes are TRBV5-6 and TRBJ1-1; perhaps TRBD1 as D (5 bases). The V gene lost 4 bases and the J gene lost 1 base, with 11 bases spanning the gap. CDR3 size: 14 residues. Germline assignment: CDR1 SGHDT and CDR2 YYEEEE. The CDR3 here is CASSTRGWNTEAFF. CDR3 DNA sequence: TGTGCCAGCAGCACTAGGGGATGGAACACTGAAGCTTTCTTT. The complete variable domain, with remaining parts taken from reference TRBV5-6 and TRBJ1-1, reads DAGVTQSPTHLIKTRGQQVTLRCSPKSGHDTVSWYQQALGQGPQFIFQYYEEEERQRGNFPDRFSGHQFPNYSSELNVNALLLGDSALYLCASSTRGWNTEAFFGQGTRLTVV.

This clonotype was seen only a few times. Written as DNA, the CDR3 is TGCGCCACCTCGAGGGGGGATTCAACTAATGAAAAACTGTTTTTT. Translating gives CATSRGDSTNEKLFF. The rearrangement links TRBV5-1 to TRBJ1-4, with D tentatively TRBD1 (6 bases). V was clipped by 9 bases and J by 0 bases, with 15 bases between them. The CDR3 length is 15 residues. The V gene's germline CDR1 is SGHRS and CDR2 YFSETQ. The variable domain in full, completed from reference TRBV5-1 and TRBJ1-4, reads KAGVTQTPRYLIKTRGQQVTLSCSPISGHRSVSWYQQTPGQGLQFLFEYFSETQRNKGNFPGRFSGRQFSNSRSEMNVSTLELGDSALYLCATSRGDSTNEKLFFGSGTQLSVL.

The chain couples TRBV4-2 to TRBJ2-7, with D unclear. V gave up 4 bases and J gave up 3 bases, with 19 bases separating them. Germline CDR1 reads LGHNA; CDR2 reads YNFKEQ. This CDR3 has 16 amino acids. CDR3 protein: CASSPPGPSSDYEQYF. CDR3 coding DNA: TGTGCCAGCAGCCCCCCGGGCCCTTCCTCGGACTACGAGCAGTACTTC.

Ten or more counts support this clonotype. CDR3 bases: TGTGCCAGCAGCGCCCCCCCGGCTAGCGGGTACCAAGAGACCCAGTACTTC. Amino acids: CASSAPPASGYQETQYF. V and J are TRBV7-9 and TRBJ2-5; TRBD2 matches 8 bases. The CDR3 consists of 17 residues. The V segment lost 5 bases and the J segment 0 bases; nucleotides outside the gene matches: 11. Germline loops: CDR1 SEHNR, CDR2 FQNEAQ (reference sequence). Supplemented by reference TRBV7-9 and TRBJ2-5, the full variable domain reads DTGVSQNPRHKITKRGQNVTFRCDPISEHNRLYWYRQTLGQGPEFLTYFQNEAQLEKSRLLSDRFSAERPKGSFSTLEIQRTEQGDSAMYLCASSAPPASGYQETQYFGPGTRLLVL.

The CDR3: CASSYSVLAGGPDEQYF. The CDR3 DNA is TGTGCCAGCAGTTACTCTGTCCTAGCGGGAGGGCCGGACGAGCAGTACTTC. The chain recombines TRBV6-2 or TRBV6-3 with TRBJ2-7, with TRBD2 matching 12 bases. CDR3 length: 17 residues. The V gene end was trimmed by 0 bases and the J gene end by 5 bases; junction bases not matched to a gene: 8. CDR1 is MNHEY and CDR2 is SVGEGT in the germline V gene.

This sequence joins TRBV7-9 and TRBJ2-2, with D unclear. The ends were cut back, 2 bases at V and 6 bases at J, with 16 bases in the middle. The CDR3 spans 16 residues. The germline CDR1 and CDR2 sequences are SEHNR and FQNEAQ (reference sequence). As DNA, the CDR3 is TGTGCCAGCAGCTTACGTAGAGACCCATCATCCGGGGAGCTGTTTTTT. Residues: CASSLRRDPSSGELFF.

The chain recombines TRBV2 with TRBJ2-1; the D gene is possibly TRBD2 (5 bases). This CDR3 spans 17 amino acids. Germline assignment: CDR1 SNHLY and CDR2 FYNNEI. V was trimmed by 6 bases and J by 0 bases, leaving 18 bases between them. Written as DNA, the CDR3 is TGTGCCAGCAGAGAGTTCGAGGGTCGACACTCCTACAATGAGCAGTTCTTC. Encoded protein: CASREFEGRHSYNEQFF.

As DNA, the CDR3 is TGCAGTGCTAGAGACCCTAGCGGGAGGAAAGATACGCAGTATTTT. Its translation: CSARDPSGRKDTQYF. The chain is built from TRBV20-1 and TRBJ2-3; TRBD2 matches at 11 bases. CDR3 length equals 15 residues. The V segment lost 0 bases and the J segment 5 bases; nucleotides outside the gene matches: 4. Looked up from germline, CDR1 is DFQATT and CDR2 is SNEGSKA (reference sequence).

This clonotype was seen more than once but under ten times. The chain combines TRBV10-3 with TRBJ2-7; D is unresolved. V was trimmed by 7 bases and J by 4 bases, leaving 20 bases between them. CDR3 length: 15 amino acids. In germline, CDR1 is ENHRY, CDR2 SYGVKD. The CDR3: CAINDLGGVCYEQYF. In DNA, the CDR3 is TGTGCCATCAATGACCTAGGCGGAGTTTGTTACGAGCAGTACTTC.

This clonotype was seen a handful of times. The gene calls are TRBV12-3 or TRBV12-4 and TRBJ2-1; TRBD1 or TRBD2 may be the D gene (6 bases each). This CDR3 is 14 amino acids long. Trimming took off 6 bases at V and 9 bases at J, with 18 bases between the two ends. CDR3 sequence (DNA): TGTGCCAGCAGATCAGGGAGGATAGGGGGTGAGCAGTTCTTC. It yields the protein CASRSGRIGGEQFF.

V usage is TRBV4-1 and J usage is TRBJ2-2, with 8 bases that match TRBD1. V dropped 0 bases and J dropped 7; count of bases not matched to a gene: 7. Germline V gene lookup returns CDR1 MGHRA and CDR2 YSYEKL. The CDR3 is 16 residues long. In nucleotides, the CDR3 is TGCGCCAGCAGCCAAGATGGCACAGGGGGAAGCGGGGAGCTGTTTTTT. Residues: CASSQDGTGGSGELFF.

Only a few counts were recorded for this clonotype. This chain links TRBV7-9 with TRBJ2-1; 14 nucleotides agree with TRBD2. The CDR3 is 15 amino acids. Germline V lookup: CDR1 SEHNR, CDR2 FQNEAQ (reference sequence). J was trimmed by 10 bases and V by 5 bases; bases with no gene match: 7. The CDR3 sequence: CASSATSGGAGEQFF. CDR3 coding DNA: TGTGCCAGCAGCGCGACTAGCGGGGGGGCCGGCGAGCAGTTCTTC.